This T cell receptor beta chain comes out of a study of blood T cell repertoires in COVID-19. Trimming at V came to 5 bases and at J to 5 bases, leaving 15 bases not matched to a gene. CDR3 length: 19 residues. Germline CDR1 reads PRHDT; CDR2 reads FYEKMQ (reference sequence). This clone has just one count. Generated by immunoSEQ multiplex PCR, the TCRdb table keeps only in-frame clones and is missing some. The sample includes roughly 150,000 clones, about 81% seen only once; the top ten take about 11%. The chain has TRBV13 and TRBJ1-4; TRBD1 agrees at 12 bases. The sample consisted of peripheral blood. The TCR originated in a human donor in a cohort sampled during active COVID-19. The CDR3 DNA follows: TGTGCCAGCAGCGTCTCCCCACCGGGACAGGGGGCACAAAATGAAAAACTGTTTTTT. It encodes CASSVSPPGQGAQNEKLFF.